This paragraph covers one T cell receptor (beta chain) sequence. This sample was taken from a study of T cells in Graves' hyperthyroidism and ophthalmopathy. Per germline, CDR1 SQVTM and CDR2 ANQGSEA. The trim removed 3 bases at V and 8 bases at J, leaving 15 bases unmatched. CDR3 length equals 15 residues. The investigators amplified TCR beta CDR3 regions from RNA transcripts. First-round RT-PCR targeting the TCR CDR3 was performed with the HTBI primer set. MiXCR was run by TCRdb on the multiplex PCR reads, yielding one entry per CDR3 protein. Of tens of thousands of distinct CDR3 sequences in the sample, roughly 51% were seen once.

This chain joins TRBV29-1 and TRBJ1-2, with 7 bases aligning to TRBD1. The receptor was isolated from a man aged 18 to 29 with Graves' hyperthyroidism. Specimen: peripheral blood or thyroid tissue (not recorded which). CDR3 loop: CSVETYGTVEDGYTF. CDR3 sequence (DNA): TGCAGCGTTGAGACGTATGGGACAGTCGAAGACGGCTACACCTTC.